The 18 T cell receptor beta chains below were found in one sample sequenced in a study of T cell responses to AZD1222 COVID-19 vaccine. Repertoires were generated with immunoSEQ multiplex PCR, while TCRdb's copy carries only in-frame clones and drops some. The data contain roughly 120,000 clones, roughly nine tenths of them singletons. Sequences were derived from peripheral blood, sampled 28 days after the second AZD1222 dose. Receptor source: an adult who received the AZD1222 COVID-19 vaccine.

The chain uses TRBV11-2 and TRBJ2-3; D is unresolved. The CDR3 has 14 residues. V gave up 5 bases and J gave up 4 bases, with 13 bases separating them. Germline CDR1 SGHAT, CDR2 FQNNGV. CDR3 amino acids: CASSPRRVADTQYF. The CDR3 DNA is TGTGCCAGCAGCCCCCGCCGGGTCGCAGATACGCAGTATTTT.

CDR3 nucleotide sequence: TGTGCCAGTAGTCGAGCCGGCAGGGTAGAGACTGAAGCTTTCTTT. Translating gives CASSRAGRVETEAFF. The V and J genes are TRBV19 and TRBJ1-1, with D maybe TRBD1 (5 bases). Per the germline V gene, CDR1 is LNHDA and CDR2 is SQIVND (reference sequence). V was trimmed by 5 bases and J by 5 bases, leaving 18 bases between them. This CDR3 region has 15 residues. The variable domain in full, with the rest retrieved from reference TRBV19 and TRBJ1-1, is DGGITQSPKYLFRKEGQNVTLSCEQNLNHDAMYWYRQDPGQGLRLIYYSQIVNDFQKGDIAEGYSVSREKKESFPLTVTSAQKNPTAFYLCASSRAGRVETEAFFGQGTRLTVV.

This chain connects TRBV19 to TRBJ1-1; the D is unclear. CDR3 size: 13 residues. V was clipped by 2 bases and J by 1 base, with 5 bases between them. In germline, CDR1 is LNHDA, CDR2 SQIVND (reference sequence). Written as DNA, the CDR3 is TGTGCCAGTAGTATAACCTCGAACACTGAAGCTTTCTTT. Translation: CASSITSNTEAFF.

Turning to this clone: One end of the junction varies from germline; a read error may be responsible. V gene TRBV14 combines with J gene TRBJ1-1; 8 bases map to TRBD1. CDR3 length: 15 residues. Per germline, CDR1 SGHDN and CDR2 FVKESK. CDR3 sequence: CASSKDRGPNTEAFF. DNA for the CDR3: TGTGCCAGCAGCAAAGACAGGGGTCCGAACACTGAAGCTTTCTTT.

The chain couples TRBV18 to TRBJ1-2; 9 bases fit TRBD1. The length of the CDR3 is 13 residues. The trim removed 5 bases at V and 6 bases at J, leaving 4 bases unmatched. CDR1 and CDR2 (germline): KGHSH, LQKENI. The CDR3 nucleotides are TGTGCCAGCTCATCTCGGGACAGGGATGGCTACACCTTC. Residues: CASSSRDRDGYTF.

The gene calls are TRBV7-9 and TRBJ2-3; D is possibly TRBD1 (5 bases). Per the germline V gene, CDR1 is SEHNR and CDR2 is FQNEAQ (reference sequence). The CDR3 contains 15 residues. V was pared by 1 base and J by 3 bases, with 11 bases between. This CDR3 is CASSLEGKGTDTQYF. CDR3 in DNA: TGTGCCAGCAGCTTAGAGGGCAAGGGGACAGATACGCAGTATTTT. Filled out from reference TRBV7-9 and TRBJ2-3, the complete variable domain reads DTGVSQNPRHKITKRGQNVTFRCDPISEHNRLYWYRQTLGQGPEFLTYFQNEAQLEKSRLLSDRFSAERPKGSFSTLEIQRTEQGDSAMYLCASSLEGKGTDTQYFGPGTRLTVL.

Written as DNA, the CDR3 is TGTGCCAGCAGCGAACAGGGTGATGCCACTGAAGCTTTCTTT. This translates into CASSEQGDATEAFF. The genes are TRBV9 and TRBJ1-1, with D possibly matching TRBD1 (6 bases). CDR1 and CDR2 from the germline V gene are SGDLS and YYNGEE. This CDR3 is built from 14 residues. The V end was cut by 3 bases, the J end by 4 bases, with 13 bases between. Looking up the rest from reference TRBV9 and TRBJ1-1 gives the full variable domain: DSGVTQTPKHLITATGQRVTLRCSPRSGDLSVYWYQQSLDQGLQFLIQYYNGEERAKGNILERFSAQQFPDLHSELNLSSLELGDSALYFCASSEQGDATEAFFGQGTRLTVV.

The chain has TRBV19 and TRBJ1-2; D gene ambiguous. V was clipped by 3 bases and J by 3 bases, with 5 bases between them. This CDR3 has 12 amino acids. Germline-derived CDR1 and CDR2 are LNHDA and SQIVND (reference sequence). This chain's CDR3 is CASSIQYYGYTF. The CDR3 DNA sequence: TGTGCCAGTAGTATTCAATACTATGGCTACACCTTC.

The chain links TRBV6-4 to TRBJ1-6; the D is unclear. V was clipped by 6 bases and J by 7 bases, with 13 bases between them. The CDR3 has 14 residues. Germline assignment: CDR1 MRHNA and CDR2 SNTAGT. CDR3 in DNA: TGTGCCAGCAGCCCCGACGGTTTCAATTCACCCCTCCACTTT. As protein: CASSPDGFNSPLHF.

This rearrangement joins TRBV18 to TRBJ2-1; D uncertain. Trimming stripped 4 bases from V and 4 bases from J, with 8 bases between. CDR3 length: 13 amino acids. Germline V lookup: CDR1 KGHSH, CDR2 LQKENI. For the CDR3, the DNA is TGTGCCAGCTCACGTAATCCGTACAATGAGCAGTTCTTC. Translated: CASSRNPYNEQFF.

V gene TRBV7-9 combines with J gene TRBJ2-7, with TRBD2 matching over 8 bases. Germline lookup yields CDR1 SEHNR and CDR2 FQNEAQ (reference sequence). The CDR3 consists of 14 residues. Losses at the gene ends were 5 bases for V and 4 bases for J; bases not matched to a gene: 7. The CDR3 spells CASSPGVAGYEQYF. The CDR3 region has the DNA TGTGCCAGCAGCCCCGGGGTAGCGGGATACGAGCAGTACTTC. Based on the CDR3 plus reference TRBV7-9 and TRBJ2-7, the full variable domain is DTGVSQNPRHKITKRGQNVTFRCDPISEHNRLYWYRQTLGQGPEFLTYFQNEAQLEKSRLLSDRFSAERPKGSFSTLEIQRTEQGDSAMYLCASSPGVAGYEQYFGPGTRLTVT.

The V and J genes are TRBV6-2 or TRBV6-3 and TRBJ1-1; D remains unclear. This CDR3 region has 14 residues. CDR1 MNHEY and CDR2 SVGEGT come from the germline V gene. The ends were cut back, 2 bases at V and 7 bases at J, with 14 bases in the middle. CDR3 DNA: TGTGCCAGCAGTTACCCCAGGAGCGGTATTGAAGCTTTCTTT. This gives the protein CASSYPRSGIEAFF.

CDR3 DNA: TGTGCCAGCAGTTACCGAGGGTATGGCTACACCTTC. Amino acids: CASSYRGYGYTF. The chain links TRBV6-5 to TRBJ1-2, with D unclear. CDR3 size: 12 residues. The germline V gene has CDR1 MNHEY and CDR2 SVGAGI. V was clipped by 2 bases and J by 5 bases, with 6 bases between them.

This chain connects TRBV3-1 (or the pseudogene TRBV3-2) to TRBJ2-7, with unresolved D. The V end was cut by 1 base, the J end by 3 bases, with 13 bases between. CDR1 and CDR2 from the germline V gene are LGHDT and YNNKEL (reference sequence). The CDR3 length is 15 residues. CDR3 bases: TGTGCCAGCAGCCAAGCTGGCCAGGCAAGCTACGAGCAGTACTTC. Protein: CASSQAGQASYEQYF.

This clone was detected a few times. The chain is built from TRBV7-2 and TRBJ1-3; no clear D. Looked up from germline, CDR1 is SGHTA and CDR2 is FQGNSA. With 2 bases removed from V and 1 base from J, the gap between germline ends came to 6 bases. This CDR3 is built from 14 residues. CDR3 DNA: TGTGCCAGCAGCTTAACCCTATCTGGAAACACCATATATTTT. Translating it yields CASSLTLSGNTIYF.

J is TRBJ1-1 and V is TRBV18, with a weak D call TRBD1 (6 bases). The germline V and J ends were trimmed by 6 bases and 3 bases, with 14 bases remaining between them. The CDR3 extends over 14 amino acids. Germline V gene data show CDR1 as KGHSH and CDR2 as LQKENI. For the CDR3, the DNA is TGTGCCAGCTCTCCTACAGGGTTTGACACTGAAGCTTTCTTT. It specifies CASSPTGFDTEAFF.

As regards this clone: The junction departs from germline at one end; a sequencing error may be responsible. The rearrangement links TRBV18 to TRBJ2-7; D uncertain. The CDR3 extends over 14 amino acids. The germline V gene encodes CDR1 KGHSH and CDR2 LQKENI. CDR3 DNA: TGTGCCAGCTCACCACCCGCCGCGACCCGGGCGCAGCACTTC. It specifies CASSPPAATRAQHF.

The rearrangement uses TRBV14 and TRBJ1-2, with a possible D match to TRBD1 (5 bases). CDR1 and CDR2 from the germline V gene are SGHDN and FVKESK. V lost 4 bases, J lost 8 bases, and 14 bases lay in between. The CDR3 spans 13 residues. CDR3 DNA sequence: TGTGCCAGCAGCCCAAGGCAGGGTCAGGGCTACACCTTC. Translating it yields CASSPRQGQGYTF. Full variable domain (missing parts from reference TRBV14 and TRBJ1-2): EAGVTQFPSHSVIEKGQTVTLRCDPISGHDNLYWYRRVMGKEIKFLLHFVKESKQDESGMPNNRFLAERTGGTYSTLKVQPAELEDSGVYFCASSPRQGQGYTFGSGTRLTVV.